This TCR beta chain comes out of a study of cytomegalovirus exposure and HLA in healthy donors. In the PCR, 60 Vbeta and 13 Jbeta primers were used. Profiled with immunoSEQ multiplex PCR; TCRdb holds only in-frame clones, not every one. Among about 120,000 clones listed, about 10% were seen once. This clone was seen only a few times. What it binds is unknown. Germline CDR1 and CDR2: LGHNA and YNFKEQ. The CDR3 has 17 residues. Between the trimmed V and J ends, which lost 0 bases and 0 bases, there was a span of 11 bases. General study findings and limits: One variant, a missense change in DCLRE1C, was linked in a later analysis to TCR beta V- and J-gene trimming. There were some public TCRs occurring in many donors, but most TCR sequences were rare.

The study sampled nominally healthy donors, though unrecorded immune exposures were likely. The chain joins TRBV4-2 to TRBJ2-2; unclear D gene. This clonotype was sampled from a woman in her late teens or twenties in good health and CMV-seropositive. Source material: PBMCs. The CDR3 region has the DNA TGTGCCAGCAGCCAAGATATGAGTCCCGCGAACACCGGGGAGCTGTTTTTT. It is translated as CASSQDMSPANTGELFF.